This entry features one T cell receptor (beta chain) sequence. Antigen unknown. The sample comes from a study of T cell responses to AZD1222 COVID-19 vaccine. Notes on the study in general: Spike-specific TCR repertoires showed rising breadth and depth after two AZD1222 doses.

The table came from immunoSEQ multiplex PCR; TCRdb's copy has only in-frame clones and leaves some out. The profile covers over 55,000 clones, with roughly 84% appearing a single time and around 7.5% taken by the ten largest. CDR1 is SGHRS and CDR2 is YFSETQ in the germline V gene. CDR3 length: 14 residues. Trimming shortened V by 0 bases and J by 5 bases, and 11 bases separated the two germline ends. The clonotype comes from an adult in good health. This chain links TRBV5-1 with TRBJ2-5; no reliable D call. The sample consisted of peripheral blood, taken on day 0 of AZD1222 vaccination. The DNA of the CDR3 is TGCGCCAGCAGCTTGGCCGCCGGGCAGGAGACCCAGTACTTC. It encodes CASSLAAGQETQYF.